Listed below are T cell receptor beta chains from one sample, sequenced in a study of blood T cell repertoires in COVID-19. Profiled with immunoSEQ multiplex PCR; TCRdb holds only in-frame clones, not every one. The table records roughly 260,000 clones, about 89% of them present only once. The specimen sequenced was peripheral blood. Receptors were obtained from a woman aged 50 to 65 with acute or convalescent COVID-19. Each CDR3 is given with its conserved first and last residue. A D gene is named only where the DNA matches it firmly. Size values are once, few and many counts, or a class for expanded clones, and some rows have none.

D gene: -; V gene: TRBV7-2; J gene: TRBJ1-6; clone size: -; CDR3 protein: CASSSDGDSPLHF; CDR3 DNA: TGTGCCAGCAGCTCCGACGGGGATTCACCCCTCCACTTT
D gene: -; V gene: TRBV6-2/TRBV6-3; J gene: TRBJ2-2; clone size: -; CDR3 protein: CASSYGAPGELFF; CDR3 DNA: TGTGCCAGCAGTTACGGGGCACCCGGGGAGCTGTTTTTT
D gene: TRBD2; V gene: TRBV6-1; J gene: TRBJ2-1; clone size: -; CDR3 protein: CASSEAPTSGRAGSYNEQFF; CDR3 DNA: TGTGCCAGCAGTGAAGCGCCAACTAGCGGGAGGGCCGGCTCCTACAATGAGCAGTTCTTC
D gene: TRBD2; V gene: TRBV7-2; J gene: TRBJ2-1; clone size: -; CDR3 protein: CASSLATTSGSTEQFF; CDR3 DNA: TGTGCCAGCAGCTTAGCGACGACTAGCGGGAGTACTGAGCAGTTCTTC
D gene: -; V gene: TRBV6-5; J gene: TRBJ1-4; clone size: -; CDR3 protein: CASSLQGSSNEKLFF; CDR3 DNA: TGTGCCAGCAGCCTCCAGGGTTCCTCTAATGAAAAACTGTTTTTT
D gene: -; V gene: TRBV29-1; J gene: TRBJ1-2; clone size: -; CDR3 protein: CSVDTSTVYGYTF; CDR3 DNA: TGCAGCGTTGATACCTCGACAGTATATGGCTACACCTTC
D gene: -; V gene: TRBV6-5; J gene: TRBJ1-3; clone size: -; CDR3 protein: CASSYGTNGNTIYF; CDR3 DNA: TGTGCCAGCAGTTATGGGACAAATGGAAACACCATATATTTT
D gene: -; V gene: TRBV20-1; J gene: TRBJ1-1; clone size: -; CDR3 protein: CSASIQGGTEAFF; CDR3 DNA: TGCAGTGCTAGTATCCAGGGAGGCACTGAAGCTTTCTTT
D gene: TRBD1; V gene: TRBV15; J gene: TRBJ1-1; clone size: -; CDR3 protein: CATEDRGLGTEAFF; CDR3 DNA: TGTGCCACGGAAGACAGGGGGCTGGGCACTGAAGCTTTCTTT
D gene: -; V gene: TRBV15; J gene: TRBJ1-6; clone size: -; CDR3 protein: CATSTGGGGLRSPLHF; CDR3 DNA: TGTGCCACCAGCACCGGTGGGGGAGGTTTGCGATCACCCCTCCACTTT
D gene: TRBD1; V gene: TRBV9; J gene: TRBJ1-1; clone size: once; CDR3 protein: CASSVATGGRAFF; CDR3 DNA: TGTGCCAGCAGCGTAGCTACAGGGGGAAGAGCTTTCTTT
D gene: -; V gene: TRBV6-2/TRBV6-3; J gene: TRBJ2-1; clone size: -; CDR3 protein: CASSLERRGYNEQFF; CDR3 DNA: TGTGCCAGCAGTTTAGAACGCCGGGGCTACAATGAGCAGTTCTTC
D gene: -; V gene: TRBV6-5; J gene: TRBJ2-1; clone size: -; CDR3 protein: CASSYGRVGNEQFF; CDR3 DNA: TGTGCCAGCAGTTATGGGCGGGTAGGGAATGAGCAGTTCTTC
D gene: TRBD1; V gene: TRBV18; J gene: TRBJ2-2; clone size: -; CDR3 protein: CASSRPTGSTGELFF; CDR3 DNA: TGTGCCAGCTCACGTCCGACAGGGTCTACCGGGGAGCTGTTTTTT
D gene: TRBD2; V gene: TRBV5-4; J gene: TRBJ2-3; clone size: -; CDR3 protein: CASSQGLGADTQYF; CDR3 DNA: TGTGCCAGCAGCCAAGGACTAGGGGCAGATACGCAGTATTTT
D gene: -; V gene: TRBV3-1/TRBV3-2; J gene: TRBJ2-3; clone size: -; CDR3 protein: CASTTGLGEQYF; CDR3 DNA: TGTGCCTCCACGACTGGTCTCGGCGAGCAGTATTTT
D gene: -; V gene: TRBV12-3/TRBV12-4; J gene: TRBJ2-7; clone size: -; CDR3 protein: CASSFATTYEQYF; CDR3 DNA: TGTGCCAGCAGTTTTGCCACTACCTACGAGCAGTACTTC
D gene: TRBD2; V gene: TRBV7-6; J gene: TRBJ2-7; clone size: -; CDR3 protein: CASSRQTSGAYEQYF; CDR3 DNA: TGTGCCAGCAGCCGTCAGACTAGCGGCGCCTACGAGCAGTACTTC
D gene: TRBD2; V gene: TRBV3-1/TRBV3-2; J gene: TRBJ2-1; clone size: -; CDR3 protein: CASSPAGTSGVDEQFF; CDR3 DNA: TGTGCCAGCAGCCCAGCCGGGACTAGCGGAGTGGATGAGCAGTTCTTC
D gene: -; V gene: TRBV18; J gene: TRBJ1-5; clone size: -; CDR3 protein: CASSPRDRGSNQPQHF; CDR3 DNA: TGTGCCAGCTCACCACGGGACCGGGGGAGCAATCAGCCCCAGCATTTT
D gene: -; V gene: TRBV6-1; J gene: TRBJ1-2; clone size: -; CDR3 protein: CASSEARTAYGYTF; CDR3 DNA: TGTGCCAGCAGTGAAGCCCGGACAGCCTATGGCTACACCTTC
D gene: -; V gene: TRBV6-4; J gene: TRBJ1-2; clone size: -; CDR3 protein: CASSSQGFVGGYTF; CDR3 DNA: TGTGCCAGCAGTTCGCAGGGGTTCGTGGGGGGCTACACCTTC
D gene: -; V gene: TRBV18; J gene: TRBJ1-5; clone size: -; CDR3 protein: CASSPQAGGTGQPQHF; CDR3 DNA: TGTGCCAGCTCACCACAGGCAGGAGGAACGGGGCAGCCCCAGCATTTT
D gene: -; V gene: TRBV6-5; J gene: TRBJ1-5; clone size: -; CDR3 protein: CASSYGSGGARQPQHF; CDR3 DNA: TGTGCCAGCAGTTATGGTTCAGGAGGGGCGCGTCAGCCCCAGCATTTT
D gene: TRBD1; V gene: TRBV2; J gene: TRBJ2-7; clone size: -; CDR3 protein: CARQGAHEQYF; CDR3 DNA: TGTGCCAGACAGGGGGCCCACGAGCAGTACTTC
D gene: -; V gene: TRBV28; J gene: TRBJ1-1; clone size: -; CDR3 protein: CASSSPSGTEAFF; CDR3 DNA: TGTGCCAGCAGTTCCCCCTCCGGCACTGAAGCTTTCTTT
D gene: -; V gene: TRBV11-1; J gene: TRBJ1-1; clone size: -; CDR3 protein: CASSLGRGSTEAFF; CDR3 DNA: TGTGCCAGCAGCTTAGGGAGGGGTTCGACTGAAGCTTTCTTT
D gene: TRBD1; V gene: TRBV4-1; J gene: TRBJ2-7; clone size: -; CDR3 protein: CASSQAPNLGQGRYEQYF; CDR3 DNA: TGCGCCAGCAGCCAAGCTCCGAACCTGGGACAGGGGCGGTACGAGCAGTACTTC
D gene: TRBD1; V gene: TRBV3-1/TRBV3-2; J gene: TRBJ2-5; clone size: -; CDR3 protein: CASSQSPGQARWETQYF; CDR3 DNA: TGTGCCAGCAGCCAGTCCCCGGGACAGGCTCGGTGGGAGACCCAGTACTTC